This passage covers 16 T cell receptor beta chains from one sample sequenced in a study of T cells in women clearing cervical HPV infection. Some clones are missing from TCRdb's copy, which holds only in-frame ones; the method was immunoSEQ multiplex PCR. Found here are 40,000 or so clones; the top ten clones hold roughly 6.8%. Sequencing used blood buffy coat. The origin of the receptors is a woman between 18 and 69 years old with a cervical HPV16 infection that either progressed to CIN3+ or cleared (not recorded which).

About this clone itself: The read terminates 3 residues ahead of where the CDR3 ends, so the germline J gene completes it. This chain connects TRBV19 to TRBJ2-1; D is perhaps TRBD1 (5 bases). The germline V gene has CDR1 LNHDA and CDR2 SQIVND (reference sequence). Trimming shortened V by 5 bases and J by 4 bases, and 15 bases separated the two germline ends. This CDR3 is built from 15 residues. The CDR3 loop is CASSRAAGKYNEQFF. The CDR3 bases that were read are TGTGCCAGTAGTCGTGCCGCAGGGAAATACAATGAG.

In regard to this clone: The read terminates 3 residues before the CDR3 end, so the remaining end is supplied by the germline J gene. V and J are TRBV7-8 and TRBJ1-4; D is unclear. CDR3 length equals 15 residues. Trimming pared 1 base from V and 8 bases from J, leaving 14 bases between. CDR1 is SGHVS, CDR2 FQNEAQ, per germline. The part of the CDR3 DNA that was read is TGTGCCAGCAGCTTAGAACGGGTTGACCAGGAAAAA. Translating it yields CASSLERVDQEK. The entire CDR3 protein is CASSLERVDQEKLFF.

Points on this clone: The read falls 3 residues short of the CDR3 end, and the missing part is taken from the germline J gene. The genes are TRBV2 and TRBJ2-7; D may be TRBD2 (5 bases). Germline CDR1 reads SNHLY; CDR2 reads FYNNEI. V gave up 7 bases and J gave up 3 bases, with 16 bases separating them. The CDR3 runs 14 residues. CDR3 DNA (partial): TGTGCCAGCAAGGACGGGGTTGTGGTCTACGAG. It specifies CASKDGVVVYE. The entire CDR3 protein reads CASKDGVVVYEQYF.

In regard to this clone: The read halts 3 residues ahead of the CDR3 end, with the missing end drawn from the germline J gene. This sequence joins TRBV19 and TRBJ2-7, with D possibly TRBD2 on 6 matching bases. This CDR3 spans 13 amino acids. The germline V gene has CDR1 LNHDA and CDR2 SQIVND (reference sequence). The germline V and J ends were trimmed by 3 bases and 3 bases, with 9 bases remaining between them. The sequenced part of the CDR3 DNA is TGTGCCAGTAGTATGGCGGGGATCTACGAG. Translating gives CASSMAGIYE. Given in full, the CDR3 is CASSMAGIYEQYF. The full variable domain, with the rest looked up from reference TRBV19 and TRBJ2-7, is DGGITQSPKYLFRKEGQNVTLSCEQNLNHDAMYWYRQDPGQGLRLIYYSQIVNDFQKGDIAEGYSVSREKKESFPLTVTSAQKNPTAFYLCASSMAGIYEQYFGPGTRLTVT.

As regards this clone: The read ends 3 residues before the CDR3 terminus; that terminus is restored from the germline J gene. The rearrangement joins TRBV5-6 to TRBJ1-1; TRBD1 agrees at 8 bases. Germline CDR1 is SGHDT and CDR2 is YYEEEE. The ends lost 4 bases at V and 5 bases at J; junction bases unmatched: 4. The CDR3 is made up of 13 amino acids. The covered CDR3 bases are TGTGCCAGCAGCCAAAACAGGGGGACTGAA. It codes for CASSQNRGTE. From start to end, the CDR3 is CASSQNRGTEAFF.

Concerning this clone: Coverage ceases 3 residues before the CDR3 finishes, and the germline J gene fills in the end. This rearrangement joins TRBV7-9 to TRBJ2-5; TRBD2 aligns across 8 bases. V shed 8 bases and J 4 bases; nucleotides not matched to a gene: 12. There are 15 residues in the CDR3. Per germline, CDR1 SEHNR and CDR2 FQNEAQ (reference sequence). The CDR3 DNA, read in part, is TGTGCCAGCCGCCCCCCGGGACGGGGGGGAGAGACC. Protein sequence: CASRPPGRGGET. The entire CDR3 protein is CASRPPGRGGETQYF.

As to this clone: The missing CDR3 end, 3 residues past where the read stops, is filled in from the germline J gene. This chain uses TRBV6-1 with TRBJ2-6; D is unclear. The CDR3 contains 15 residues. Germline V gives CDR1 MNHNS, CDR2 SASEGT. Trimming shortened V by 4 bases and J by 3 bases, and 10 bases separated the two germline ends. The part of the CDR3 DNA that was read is TGTGCCAGCAGTGCGGCCGCGGATGGGGCCAACGTC. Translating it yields CASSAAADGANV. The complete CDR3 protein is CASSAAADGANVLTF.

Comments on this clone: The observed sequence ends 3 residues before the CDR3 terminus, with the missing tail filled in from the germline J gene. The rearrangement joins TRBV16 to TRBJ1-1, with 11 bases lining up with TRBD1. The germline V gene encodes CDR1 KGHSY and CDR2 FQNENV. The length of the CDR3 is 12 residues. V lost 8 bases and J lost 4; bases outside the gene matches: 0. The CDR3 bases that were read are TGTGCCAGCGGGACAGGGGGCACTGAA. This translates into CASGTGGTE. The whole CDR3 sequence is CASGTGGTEAFF.

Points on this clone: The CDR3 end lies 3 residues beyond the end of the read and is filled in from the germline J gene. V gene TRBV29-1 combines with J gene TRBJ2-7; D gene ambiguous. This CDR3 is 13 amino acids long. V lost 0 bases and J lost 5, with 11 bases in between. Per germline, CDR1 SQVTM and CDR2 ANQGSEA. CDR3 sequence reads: CSVEETRFDEQYF. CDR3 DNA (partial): TGCAGCGTTGAAGAAACCAGATTCGACGAG.

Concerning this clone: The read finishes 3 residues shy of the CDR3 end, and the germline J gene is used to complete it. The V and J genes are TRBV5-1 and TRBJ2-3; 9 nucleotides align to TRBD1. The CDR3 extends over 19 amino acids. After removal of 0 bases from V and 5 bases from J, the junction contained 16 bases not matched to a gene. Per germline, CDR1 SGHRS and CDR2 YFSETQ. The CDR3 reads CASSLVIVTGQGLGDTQYF. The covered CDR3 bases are TGCGCCAGCAGCTTGGTGATAGTTACGGGACAGGGCCTTGGAGATACG.

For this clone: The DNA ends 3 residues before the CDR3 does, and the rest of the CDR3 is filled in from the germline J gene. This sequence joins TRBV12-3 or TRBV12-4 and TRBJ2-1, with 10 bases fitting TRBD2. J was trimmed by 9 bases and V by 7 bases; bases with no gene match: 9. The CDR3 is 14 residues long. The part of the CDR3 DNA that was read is TGTGCCAGCAACCACGGACTAGCGGTGAGTGAG. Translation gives CASNHGLAVSE. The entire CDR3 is CASNHGLAVSEQFF.

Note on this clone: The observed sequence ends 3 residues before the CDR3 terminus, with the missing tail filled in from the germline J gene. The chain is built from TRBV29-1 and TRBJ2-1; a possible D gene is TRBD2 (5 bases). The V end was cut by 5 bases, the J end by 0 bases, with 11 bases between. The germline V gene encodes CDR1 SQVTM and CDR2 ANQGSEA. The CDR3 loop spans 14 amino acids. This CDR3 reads CSVTSGDSYNEQFF. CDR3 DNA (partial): TGCAGCGTTACCTCCGGGGACTCCTACAATGAG.

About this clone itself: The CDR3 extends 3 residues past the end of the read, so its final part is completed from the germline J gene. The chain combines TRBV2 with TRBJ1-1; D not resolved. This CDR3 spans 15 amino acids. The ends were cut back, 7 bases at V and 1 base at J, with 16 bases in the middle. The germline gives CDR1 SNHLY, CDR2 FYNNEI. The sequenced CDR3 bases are TGTGCCAGCAATGGGAGGGCGGGATCGAACACTGAA. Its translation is CASNGRAGSNTE. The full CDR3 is CASNGRAGSNTEAFF.

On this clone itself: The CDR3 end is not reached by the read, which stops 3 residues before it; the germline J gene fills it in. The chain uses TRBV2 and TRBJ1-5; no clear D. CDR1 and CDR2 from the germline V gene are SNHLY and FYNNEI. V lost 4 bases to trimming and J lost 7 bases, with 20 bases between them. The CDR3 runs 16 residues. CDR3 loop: CASSGLGPNLGQPQHF. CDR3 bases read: TGTGCCAGCAGTGGATTGGGCCCTAATTTAGGGCAGCCC.

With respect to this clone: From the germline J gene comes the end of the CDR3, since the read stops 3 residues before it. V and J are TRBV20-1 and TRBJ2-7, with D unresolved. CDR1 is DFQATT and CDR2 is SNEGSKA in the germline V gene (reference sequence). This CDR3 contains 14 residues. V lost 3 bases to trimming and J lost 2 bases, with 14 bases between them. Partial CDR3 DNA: TGCAGTGCTAGTCGCGGCCTCCCAGCCTACGAG. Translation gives CSASRGLPAYE. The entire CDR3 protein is CSASRGLPAYEQYF.

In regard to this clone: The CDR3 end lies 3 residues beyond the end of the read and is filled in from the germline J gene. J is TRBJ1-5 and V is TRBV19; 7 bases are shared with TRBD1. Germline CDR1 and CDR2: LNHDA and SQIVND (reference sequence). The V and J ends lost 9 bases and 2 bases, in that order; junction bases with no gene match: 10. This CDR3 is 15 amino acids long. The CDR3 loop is CASRKPGTGNQPQHF. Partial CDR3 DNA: TGTGCCAGCAGAAAGCCCGGGACAGGCAATCAGCCC.